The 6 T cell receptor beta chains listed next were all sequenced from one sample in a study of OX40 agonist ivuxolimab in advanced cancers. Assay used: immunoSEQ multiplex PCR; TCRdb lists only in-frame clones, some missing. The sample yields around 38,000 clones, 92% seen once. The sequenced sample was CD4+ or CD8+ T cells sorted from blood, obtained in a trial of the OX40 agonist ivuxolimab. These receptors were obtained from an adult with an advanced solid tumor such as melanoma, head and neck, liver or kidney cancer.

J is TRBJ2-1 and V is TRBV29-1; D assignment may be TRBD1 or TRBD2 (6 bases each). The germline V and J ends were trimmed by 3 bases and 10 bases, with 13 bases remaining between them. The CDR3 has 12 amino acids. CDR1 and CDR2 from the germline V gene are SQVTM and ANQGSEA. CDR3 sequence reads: CSVDGGRTEQFF. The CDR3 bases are TGCAGCGTTGATGGGGGGCGCACCGAGCAGTTCTTC.

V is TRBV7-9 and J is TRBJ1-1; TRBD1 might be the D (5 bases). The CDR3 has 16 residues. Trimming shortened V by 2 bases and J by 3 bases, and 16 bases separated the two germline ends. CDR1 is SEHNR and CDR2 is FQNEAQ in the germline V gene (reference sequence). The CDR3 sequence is CASSLLAGTLHTEAFF. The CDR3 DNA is TGTGCCAGCAGCTTATTGGCAGGGACGTTGCACACTGAAGCTTTCTTT.

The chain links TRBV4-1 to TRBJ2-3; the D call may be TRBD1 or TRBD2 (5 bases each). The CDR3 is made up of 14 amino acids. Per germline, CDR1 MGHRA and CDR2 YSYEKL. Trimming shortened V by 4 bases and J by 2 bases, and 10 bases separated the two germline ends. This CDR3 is CASSLKGTTDTQYF. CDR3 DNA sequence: TGCGCCAGCAGCCTCAAGGGGACCACAGATACGCAGTATTTT.

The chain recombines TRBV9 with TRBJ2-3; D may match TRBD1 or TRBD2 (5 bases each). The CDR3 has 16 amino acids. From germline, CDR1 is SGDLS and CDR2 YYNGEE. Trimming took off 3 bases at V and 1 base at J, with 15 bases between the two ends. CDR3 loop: CASSGRPGQGTDTQYF. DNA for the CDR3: TGTGCCAGCAGCGGACGTCCGGGGCAGGGCACAGATACGCAGTATTTT.

In DNA, the CDR3 is TGTGCCGAAAGACAGGGGCGAGGAAACAACTATGGCTACACCTTC. It specifies CAERQGRGNNYGYTF. This chain uses TRBV10-3 with TRBJ1-2; 8 positions match TRBD1. With V trimmed by 11 bases and J by 2 bases, 13 bases remained unmatched. Germline V lookup: CDR1 ENHRY, CDR2 SYGVKD. The CDR3 is 15 residues long.

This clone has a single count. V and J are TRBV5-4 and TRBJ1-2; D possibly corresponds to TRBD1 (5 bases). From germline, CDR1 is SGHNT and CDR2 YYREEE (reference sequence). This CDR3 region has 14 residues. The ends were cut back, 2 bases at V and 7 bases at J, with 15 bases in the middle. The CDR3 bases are TGTGCCAGCAGCTTTTTGGATGGTGGGACTGGCTACACCTTC. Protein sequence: CASSFLDGGTGYTF.